The T cell receptor (beta chain) under discussion was sequenced for a study of blood T cell repertoires in COVID-19. The CDR3 has 13 residues. CDR1 is KGHDR and CDR2 is SFDVKD in the germline V gene. The ends were cut back, 10 bases at V and 6 bases at J, with 17 bases in the middle. Profiled with immunoSEQ multiplex PCR; TCRdb holds only in-frame clones, not every one. The sample has about 340,000 clones, about four fifths seen once; the top ten hold just under 3%. The receptor comes from a man under 40 with active or convalescent COVID-19. This chain links TRBV24-1 with TRBJ1-2, with D perhaps matching TRBD1 (6 bases). The sample taken for sequencing was peripheral blood. In DNA, the CDR3 is TGTGCCACGTTACAGGGCCGCTTCGATGGCTACACCTTC. Protein product: CATLQGRFDGYTF.